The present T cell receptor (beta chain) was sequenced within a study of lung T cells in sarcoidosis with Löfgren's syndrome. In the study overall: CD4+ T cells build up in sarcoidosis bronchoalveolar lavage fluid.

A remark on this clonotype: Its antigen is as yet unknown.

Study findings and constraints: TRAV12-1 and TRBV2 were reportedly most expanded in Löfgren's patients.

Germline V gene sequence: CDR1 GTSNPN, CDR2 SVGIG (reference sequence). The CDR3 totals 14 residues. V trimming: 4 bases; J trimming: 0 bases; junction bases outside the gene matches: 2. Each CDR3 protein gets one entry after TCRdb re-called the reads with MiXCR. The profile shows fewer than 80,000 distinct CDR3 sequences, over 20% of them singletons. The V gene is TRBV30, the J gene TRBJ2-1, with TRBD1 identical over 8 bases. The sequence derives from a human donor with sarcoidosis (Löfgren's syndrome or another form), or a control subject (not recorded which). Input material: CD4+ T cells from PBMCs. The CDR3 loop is CAWTQGASYNEQFF. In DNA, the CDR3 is TGTGCCTGGACGCAGGGGGCCTCCTACAATGAGCAGTTCTTC.